This TCR beta chain was identified in a study of Ad26.COV2.S vaccination and SARS-CoV-2 variants. Study as a whole: The donor participated in the COV1001 trial, in its Ad26.COV2.S arm.

Germline CDR1 and CDR2: DFQATT and SNEGSKA (reference sequence). The CDR3 loop spans 15 amino acids. The V and J ends lost 3 bases and 4 bases, in that order; junction bases with no gene match: 10. Points from the study as a whole: Vaccine recipients and placebo recipients showed similar non-spike TCR breadth.

Worth noting for this clone: The antigen is unknown.

The treatment was: some 20 received Ad26.COV2.S at low or high dose, single or two shots; roughly 5 received placebo; per-sample allocation not given. Repertoires come from day 63 after the first vaccine or placebo injection. Repertoires were generated with immunoSEQ multiplex PCR, while TCRdb's copy carries only in-frame clones and drops some. The table records 300,000 to 400,000 clones, roughly 90% of them present only once. The material sequenced was peripheral blood, taken in a trial of Ad26.COV2.S vaccine versus placebo. This receptor was taken from a person aged 18-60 years who received the Ad26.COV2.S COVID-19 vaccine or a placebo. The chain combines TRBV20-1 with TRBJ2-3, with 7 bases matching TRBD2. The CDR3 protein is CSASRGDRRSDTQYF. Written as DNA, the CDR3 is TGCAGTGCTAGTCGGGGGGACCGACGGTCAGATACGCAGTATTTT.